This T cell receptor beta chain was recovered during a study of cytomegalovirus exposure and HLA in healthy donors. Study-level background: Inside one of the first data releases sat roughly 80 million unique TCRs taken from HLA-typed donors. Study-wide results and limits: Rates of TCR association differed by HLA locus in a later analysis, with DRB1 highest and HLA-C lowest. The study recorded about 160 TCR beta chains that were cytomegalovirus-associated.

The PCR ran on 60 Vbeta and 13 Jbeta primers. Assay used: immunoSEQ multiplex PCR; TCRdb lists only in-frame clones, some missing. This table holds 70,000 to 75,000 clones, approximately 75% found once. Comment on this clone: Its antigen is undetermined.

This CDR3 contains 15 residues. Germline values: CDR1 SGDLS, CDR2 YYNGEE. J lost 4 bases, V lost 1 base, and 3 bases had no gene match. Sequenced input: PBMCs. The J gene is TRBJ2-5, the V gene TRBV9; 11 nucleotides line up with TRBD2. The sequence came from a woman in her forties in good health and CMV-seropositive. The CDR3 region has the DNA TGTGCCAGCAGCGTACAAGGACTAGCGGGAGAGACCCAGTACTTC. Its translation: CASSVQGLAGETQYF.